Below, 8 T cell receptor beta chains from the same sample are listed, as sequenced in a study of shared clonotypes between healthy human individuals. This table comes from immunoSEQ multiplex PCR, and its TCRdb copy is limited to in-frame clones, with some not included. This sample has about 1 million clones, with about three quarters found just once. The source material was memory CD4+ T cells sorted from blood. Subset in this sample: CD45RA-negative fraction. The receptors were sampled from a man in his late teens or twenties in good health.

J is TRBJ1-6 and V is TRBV7-9; the D gene is possibly TRBD1 (5 bases). This CDR3 spans 13 amino acids. The ends were cut back, 5 bases at V and 13 bases at J, with 15 bases in the middle. Germline loops: CDR1 SEHNR, CDR2 FQNEAQ (reference sequence). For the CDR3, the DNA is TGTGCCAGCAGCGCCGGGACCCTAAGCCCCCTCCACTTT. Translating gives CASSAGTLSPLHF.

This clone was observed a handful of times. V usage is TRBV5-6 and J usage is TRBJ2-3; TRBD1 matches at 11 bases. This CDR3 region has 12 residues. CDR1 is SGHDT, CDR2 YYEEEE, per germline. V lost 4 bases and J lost 9; bases outside the gene matches: 1. DNA of the CDR3: TGTGCCAGCAGCGGGGACAGGGGGACGCAGTATTTT. Its protein is CASSGDRGTQYF.

The chain is built from TRBV18 and TRBJ2-4; perhaps TRBD1 as D (5 bases). CDR3 size: 16 residues. The germline V gene has CDR1 KGHSH and CDR2 LQKENI. Trimming cost V 2 bases and J 7 bases, with 18 bases left between them. The CDR3 spells CASSPRSGAAGNIQYF. CDR3 nucleotides: TGTGCCAGCTCACCAAGGTCTGGGGCCGCCGGGAACATTCAGTACTTC.

The chain recombines TRBV30 with TRBJ1-6, with TRBD1 matching over 8 bases. CDR1 and CDR2 from the germline V gene are GTSNPN and SVGIG (reference sequence). There are 14 residues in the CDR3. Unmatched junction bases numbered 9, after V lost 8 bases and J lost 6 bases. The DNA for the CDR3 is TGTGCCGGGGAGACAGGGGATAGTAATTCACCCCTCCACTTT. Protein product: CAGETGDSNSPLHF.

This clone was counted once. V is TRBV6-5 and J is TRBJ1-1, with unresolved D. Germline CDR1 and CDR2: MNHEY and SVGAGI. This CDR3 has 11 amino acids. V lost 6 bases and J 4 bases, leaving 6 bases between the germline ends. The CDR3 bases are TGTGCCAGCAGCGGTTTCACTGAAGCTTTCTTT. Its protein is CASSGFTEAFF.

The J gene is TRBJ2-3, the V gene TRBV10-3; the D gene is possibly TRBD2 (6 bases). The germline CDR1 and CDR2 sequences are ENHRY and SYGVKD. The CDR3 has 17 amino acids. The V and J ends lost 6 bases and 3 bases respectively, with 22 bases between them. The CDR3 loop reads CAISGDRGRTKTDTQYF. CDR3 DNA sequence: TGTGCCATCAGCGGAGACAGAGGAAGGACTAAAACAGATACGCAGTATTTT.

This clone was seen only a few times. The V and J genes are TRBV19 and TRBJ1-1; TRBD1 matches 8 bases. Germline assignment: CDR1 LNHDA and CDR2 SQIVND (reference sequence). The length of the CDR3 is 14 residues. Trimming at V came to 4 bases and at J to 2 bases, leaving 3 bases not matched to a gene. The CDR3 loop reads CASSKGQGNTEAFF. The CDR3 DNA is TGTGCCAGTAGTAAAGGACAGGGAAACACTGAAGCTTTCTTT. Full variable domain (outside the CDR3, taken from reference TRBV19 and TRBJ1-1): DGGITQSPKYLFRKEGQNVTLSCEQNLNHDAMYWYRQDPGQGLRLIYYSQIVNDFQKGDIAEGYSVSREKKESFPLTVTSAQKNPTAFYLCASSKGQGNTEAFFGQGTRLTVV.

DNA of the CDR3: TGTGCCAGCAGCTTAGCCGGGGATTATGGCTACACCTTC. This encodes CASSLAGDYGYTF. The chain is built from TRBV7-9 and TRBJ1-2; D is ambiguous. Trimming removed 0 bases at V and 5 bases at J, with 7 bases between. Looked up from germline, CDR1 is SEHNR and CDR2 is FQNEAQ (reference sequence). The CDR3 totals 13 residues. Combining the CDR3 with reference TRBV7-9 and TRBJ1-2 gives the whole variable domain DTGVSQNPRHKITKRGQNVTFRCDPISEHNRLYWYRQTLGQGPEFLTYFQNEAQLEKSRLLSDRFSAERPKGSFSTLEIQRTEQGDSAMYLCASSLAGDYGYTFGSGTRLTVV.